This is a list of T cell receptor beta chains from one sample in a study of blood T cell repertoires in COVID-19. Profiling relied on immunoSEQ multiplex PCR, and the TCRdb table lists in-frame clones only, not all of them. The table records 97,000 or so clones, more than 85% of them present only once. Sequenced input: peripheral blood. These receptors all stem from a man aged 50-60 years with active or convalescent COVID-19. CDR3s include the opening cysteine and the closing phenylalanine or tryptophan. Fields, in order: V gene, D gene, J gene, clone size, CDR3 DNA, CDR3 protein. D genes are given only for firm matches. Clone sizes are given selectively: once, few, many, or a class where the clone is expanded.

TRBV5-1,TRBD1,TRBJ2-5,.,TGCGCCAGCAGCTCCCGACAGGGGAGGATCCAAGAGACCCAGTACTTC,CASSSRQGRIQETQYF
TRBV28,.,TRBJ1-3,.,TGTGCCAGCAGTTTTTCAGCTGGAAACACCATATATTTT,CASSFSAGNTIYF
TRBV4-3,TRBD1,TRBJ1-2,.,TGCGCCAGCAGCCCCGGGACAGGGGGCGAAAGGGCCCAATTC,CASSPGTGGERAQF
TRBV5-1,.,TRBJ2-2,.,TGCGCCAGCAGCTTGGTATACGGGGACACCGGGGAGCTGTTTTTT,CASSLVYGDTGELFF
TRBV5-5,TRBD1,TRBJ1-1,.,TGTGCCAGCAGCTTGGCTAGACAGGGGGCCACTGAAGCTTTCTTT,CASSLARQGATEAFF
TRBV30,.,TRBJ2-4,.,TGTGCCCTGGAGTGGGGCAGAGCCAAAAACATTCAGTACTTC,CALEWGRAKNIQYF
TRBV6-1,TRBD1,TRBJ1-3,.,TGTGCCAGCAGTGAAACTTACAGGGGGCATGGAAACACCATATATTTT,CASSETYRGHGNTIYF
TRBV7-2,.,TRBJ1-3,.,TGTGCCAGCCAGGGAGGGGTGTACACCGGAAACACCATATATTTT,CASQGGVYTGNTIYF
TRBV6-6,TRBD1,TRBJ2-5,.,TGTGCCAGCAGCCCCGCAGGGGGCGCGGGTGGGGAGACCCAGTACTTC,CASSPAGGAGGETQYF
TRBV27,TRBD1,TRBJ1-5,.,TGTGCCAGCAGGAGGACAGGGGGGTTAAATCAGCCCCAGCATTTT,CASRRTGGLNQPQHF
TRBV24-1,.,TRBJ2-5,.,TGTGCCACCAGTGACCCGACAGTCCAAGAGACCCAGTACTTC,CATSDPTVQETQYF
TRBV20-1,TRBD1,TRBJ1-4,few,TGCAGTGCTAGTAGAGGGGGCCCTAATGAAAAACTGTTTTTT,CSASRGGPNEKLFF
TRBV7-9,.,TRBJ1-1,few,TGTGCTACGGGGGTATACCACTCGAACACTGAAGCTTTCTTT,CATGVYHSNTEAFF
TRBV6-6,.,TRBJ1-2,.,TGTGCCAGCAGACCCACAGGGTTCTCCTATGGCTACACCTTC,CASRPTGFSYGYTF
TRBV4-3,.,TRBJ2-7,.,TGCGCCAGCAGCCAAGATTGGCAGGGGCGCTACGAGCAGTACTTC,CASSQDWQGRYEQYF
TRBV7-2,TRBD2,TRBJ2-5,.,TGTGCCAGCAGCTCGGGACTAGCGGGGGGGGCCCAGTACTTC,CASSSGLAGGAQYF
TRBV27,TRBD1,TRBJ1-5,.,TGTGCCAGCAGTAACGGACAGGGGGATCAGCCCCAGCATTTT,CASSNGQGDQPQHF
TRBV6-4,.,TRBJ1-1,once,TGTGCCAGCAGTCCCCTCGAGGGGGGGAAGGCTGAAGCTTTCTTT,CASSPLEGGKAEAFF
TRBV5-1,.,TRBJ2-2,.,TGCGCCAGCAGCTATAACACCCCGAACACCGGGGAGCTGTTTTTT,CASSYNTPNTGELFF
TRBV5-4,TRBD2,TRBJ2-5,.,TGTGCCAGCAGCTTGAAAAGCGGGATAGGAGAGACCCAGTACTTC,CASSLKSGIGETQYF
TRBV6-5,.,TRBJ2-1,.,TGTGCCAGCAGTCGGCAGGGGAATGAGCAGTTCTTC,CASSRQGNEQFF
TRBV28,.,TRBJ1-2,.,TGTGGCACCCGGACAGTGCGGAACTATGGCTACACCTTC,CGTRTVRNYGYTF
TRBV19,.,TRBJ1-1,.,TGTGCCAGTAGTAGCCCCCCGGACAGAGAAGGTGAAGCTTTCTTT,CASSSPPDREGEAFF
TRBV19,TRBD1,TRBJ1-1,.,TGTGCCAGTTATGACAGGGCGAACACTGAAGCTTTCTTT,CASYDRANTEAFF
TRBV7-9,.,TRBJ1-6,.,TGTGCCAGCAGCTCAGGAGGGAATTCACCCCTCCACTTT,CASSSGGNSPLHF